This TCR beta chain was identified in a study of control samples from healthy donors and cancer patients. The data were produced by immunoSEQ multiplex PCR, yet TCRdb's version contains in-frame clones alone and is incomplete. Of around 140,000 clones in the sample, approximately 91% were seen once. V dropped 0 bases and J dropped 0 bases, with 7 bases sitting between them. Germline V lookup: CDR1 SGHAT, CDR2 FQNNGV. This CDR3 has 15 residues. V gene TRBV11-2 combines with J gene TRBJ2-3; D is uncertain. This TCR was sampled from a man under 40 in good health. The sample consisted of blood. The CDR3 loop reads CASSLDGVSTDTQYF. In DNA form, the CDR3 reads TGTGCCAGCAGCTTAGATGGTGTCAGCACAGATACGCAGTATTTT. Full variable domain (outside the CDR3, taken from reference TRBV11-2 and TRBJ2-3): EAGVAQSPRYKIIEKRQSVAFWCNPISGHATLYWYQQILGQGPKLLIQFQNNGVVDDSQLPKDRFSAERLKGVDSTLKIQPAKLEDSAVYLCASSLDGVSTDTQYFGPGTRLTVL.